The 2 T cell receptor beta chains reported below all come from one sample, sequenced in a study of regulatory T cells in long-lasting Graves disease. To make TCR beta libraries, researchers used iRepertoire HTBI primers and Arm-PCR of CDR3 regions. MiXCR, applied by TCRdb to the multiplex PCR reads, yields one record per CDR3 protein. The sample contains about 460,000 distinct CDR3 sequences, 13% to 15% of which appear only once. Specified time point: newly diagnosed GD, antithyroid drugs for less than 3 months. PBMC RNA served as the TCR library source. The data were also submitted as part of a second study, on T cells in Graves' hyperthyroidism and ophthalmopathy.

Source: peripheral blood mononuclear cells (PBMCs), taken at new diagnosis, from a patient treated with antithyroid drugs. The receptor source for this set is a woman in her 50s with Graves disease.

This clonotype appeared many times. This sequence joins TRBV20-1 and TRBJ1-6, with D tentatively TRBD1 (6 bases). Germline V CDR1 and CDR2: DFQATT, SNEGSKA (reference sequence). This CDR3 is 14 amino acids long. V gave up 6 bases and J gave up 9 bases, with 18 bases separating them. Here the CDR3 reads CSALKQGQVSPLHF. Here the CDR3 DNA reads TGCAGTGCCCTGAAGCAGGGGCAAGTTTCACCCCTCCACTTT.

This clonotype was seen a handful of times. This chain uses TRBV28 with TRBJ2-2; 8 nucleotides match TRBD2. Per the germline V gene, CDR1 is MDHEN and CDR2 is SYDVKM. V trimming: 8 bases; J trimming: 1 base; junction bases outside the gene matches: 3. CDR3 length: 14 residues. The DNA for the CDR3 is TGTGCCAGCTATCTAGCGGGGAACACCGGGGAGCTGTTTTTT. This encodes CASYLAGNTGELFF.